This T cell receptor (beta chain) was captured by sequencing in a study of vaccination and CD4 T cells after COVID-19. Cultured CD4+ T cells had their DNA profiled by the Oncomine TCR Beta short-read assay. TCRdb reanalysed the PCR reads using MiXCR and keeps one entry per CDR3 protein. The sample records around 15,000 distinct CDR3 sequences, approximately 50% being singletons. The CDR3 contains 17 residues. Trimming took 5 bases from V and 7 from J, leaving 24 bases between them. Germline loops: CDR1 MNHNS, CDR2 SASEGT. This sample's time point: late sampling 161 to 241 days after vaccination in a few convalescent patients. Treatment of the sample: approximately 9-day PBMC culture with coronavirus spike peptide pools or control peptides (ViraFEST assay). Worth noting for this clonotype: What it binds is unknown.

Overall study results and limits: Within the convalescent patients, a median around 90% of the SARS-CoV-2-reactive clones were ones that appeared only post-vaccination.

The clonotype originates from a human donor who had recovered from COVID-19. The specimen comprised CD4+ T cells from blood, cultured in vitro, sampled about 7 months after SARS-CoV-2 vaccination. The rearrangement uses TRBV6-1 and TRBJ2-1; D unclear. The CDR3 DNA reads as TGTGCCAGCAGTCTCGCCCCTGTCCAGAGTCCTCAAAATGAGCAGTTCTTC. It is translated as CASSLAPVQSPQNEQFF.